The clone carrying this T cell receptor (beta chain) appeared many times. This CDR3 has 15 amino acids. V shed 3 bases and J 0 bases; nucleotides not matched to a gene: 5. Germline CDR1 reads DFQATT; CDR2 reads SNEGSKA (reference sequence). CDR3 regions of TCR beta were amplified from RNA transcripts. An initial RT-PCR round employing HTBI primers preceded a second-round multiplex PCR. One entry per CDR3 protein results from TCRdb running MiXCR on the multiplex PCR reads. The sample yields hundreds of thousands of distinct CDR3 sequences, over 20% seen once. The data are from a study of Graves' ophthalmopathy and Graves' hyperthyroidism.

This clonotype originated in a woman under 30 with stable Graves' hyperthyroidism. Some clones in this sample may be carry-over from other donors' samples. V gene TRBV20-1 combines with J gene TRBJ2-4; 7 bases match TRBD2. Sequenced material: peripheral blood. The CDR3 loop is CSARGLSGAKNIQYF. The CDR3 coding sequence is TGCAGTGCTAGGGGACTAAGTGGAGCCAAAAACATTCAGTACTTC.